The clone carrying this T cell receptor beta chain has a handful of counts. As for time point: late sampling 161 to 241 days after vaccination in three convalescent patients. TCRdb called the PCR reads again in MiXCR, with one record for every CDR3 protein. Among approximately 40,000 distinct CDR3 sequences, about 35% were seen once, and the ten largest hold roughly 5%. The data stem from a study of vaccination and CD4 T cells after COVID-19. In the study overall: Day 14 and days 161 to 241 post-vaccination were the time points at which a few convalescent patients were sampled.

This CDR3 contains 13 residues. The V and J ends lost 5 bases and 3 bases, in that order; junction bases with no gene match: 4. Germline loops: CDR1 MNHNS, CDR2 SASEGT. The V and J genes are TRBV6-1 and TRBJ2-7; 7 positions agree with TRBD2. The source of this sequence is a human donor who had recovered from COVID-19. Specimen: CD4+ T cells from blood, collected about 7 months after SARS-CoV-2 vaccination. CDR3 loop: CASSRGLDYEQYF. CDR3 nucleotide sequence: TGTGCCAGCAGTAGAGGACTAGACTACGAGCAGTACTTC.